These 2 T cell receptor beta chains were all obtained from the same sample, sequenced in a study of breast tumors, draining lymph nodes, adjacent tissues. Breast cancer patients provided tissue from their axillary draining lymph nodes. TCRdb passed the multiplex PCR reads through MiXCR, listing each CDR3 protein once. This sample has about 150,000 distinct CDR3 sequences; less than 35% occur once, and the top ten carry approximately 2.3%. Sequencing was performed on axillary lymph node tissue. These TCRs come from a female donor with breast cancer. Some clones in this sample may be carry-over from other donors' samples.

This clonotype has at least ten counts. J is TRBJ1-2 and V is TRBV28; no firm D call. CDR1 and CDR2 from the germline V gene are MDHEN and SYDVKM. The length of the CDR3 is 12 residues. Trimming pared 8 bases from V and 8 bases from J, leaving 15 bases between. The CDR3 nucleotides read TGTGCCAGCCTTCCTCCGGTGGGAGGCTACACCTTC. Protein sequence: CASLPPVGGYTF.

The rearrangement uses TRBV12-3 or TRBV12-4 and TRBJ2-7, with D tentatively TRBD1 or TRBD2 (5 bases each). CDR3 size: 13 residues. V was shortened by 5 bases and J by 6 bases, with 14 bases between the two germline ends. The CDR3 protein is CASSLGTTSEQYV. In DNA, the CDR3 is TGTGCCAGCAGTCTAGGGACCACCAGCGAGCAGTACGTC.